Each of the 16 T cell receptor beta chains below was sequenced from the same sample in a study of blood T cell repertoires in COVID-19. Assay: immunoSEQ multiplex PCR; the TCRdb copy retains only in-frame clones and omits some. The table has around 120,000 clones, approximately 85% seen once. What was sequenced was peripheral blood. The source is a man older than 75 with acute or convalescent COVID-19.

The chain joins TRBV12-3 or TRBV12-4 to TRBJ1-2; 12 nucleotides align to TRBD1. Trimming removed 4 bases from V and 6 bases from J; junction bases left unmatched: 0. This CDR3 has 13 residues. The CDR3 region has the DNA TGTGCCAGCAGTTGGGACAGGGGGCATGGCTACACCTTC. Translated: CASSWDRGHGYTF.

The chain is built from TRBV5-6 and TRBJ1-2, with TRBD1 matching 9 bases. CDR1 is SGHDT and CDR2 is YYEEEE in the germline V gene. This CDR3 contains 14 residues. V lost 3 bases and J lost 2; bases outside the gene matches: 2. CDR3 sequence: CASSSGQGNYGYTF. The CDR3 DNA sequence: TGTGCCAGCAGCTCGGGACAGGGAAACTATGGCTACACCTTC. The full variable domain, rest sourced from reference TRBV5-6 and TRBJ1-2, is DAGVTQSPTHLIKTRGQQVTLRCSPKSGHDTVSWYQQALGQGPQFIFQYYEEEERQRGNFPDRFSGHQFPNYSSELNVNALLLGDSALYLCASSSGQGNYGYTFGSGTRLTVV.

The genes are TRBV5-1 and TRBJ2-1; D gene ambiguous. CDR1 and CDR2 from the germline V gene are SGHRS and YFSETQ. Trimming cost V 4 bases and J 6 bases, with 5 bases left between them. The CDR3 has 11 amino acids. The CDR3 protein is CASSRVNEQFF. The CDR3 region has the DNA TGCGCCAGCAGCAGAGTCAATGAGCAGTTCTTC.

The chain combines TRBV11-2 with TRBJ1-2; D gene uncertain. V lost 5 bases, J lost 7 bases, and 11 bases lay in between. The CDR3 length is 12 residues. The germline V gene encodes CDR1 SGHAT and CDR2 FQNNGV. For the CDR3, the DNA is TGTGCCAGCAGCCCCGAGCGGGGTGGCTACACCTTC. Translation gives CASSPERGGYTF.

This rearrangement joins TRBV9 to TRBJ1-1; 9 bases align to TRBD1. V shed 4 bases, J shed 10 bases, and the junction held 17 bases outside the gene matches. CDR3 length equals 16 residues. The germline gives CDR1 SGDLS, CDR2 YYNGEE. The CDR3: CASSPGTGKGRGRAFF. The CDR3 DNA follows: TGTGCCAGCAGCCCGGGGACAGGGAAAGGTCGAGGGCGAGCTTTCTTT.

The chain carries TRBV11-1 and TRBJ2-3; no clear D. The germline CDR1 and CDR2 sequences are SGHAT and FQDESV (reference sequence). With 5 bases removed from V and 7 bases from J, the gap between germline ends came to 13 bases. This CDR3 is 13 amino acids long. This CDR3 is CASSPLEINTQYF. For the CDR3, the DNA is TGTGCCAGCAGCCCCCTAGAGATCAATACGCAGTATTTT.

The genes are TRBV7-2 and TRBJ2-7, with 10 positions matching TRBD2. Germline loops: CDR1 SGHTA, CDR2 FQGNSA. V shed 1 base and J 5 bases; nucleotides not matched to a gene: 5. The CDR3 is 15 amino acids. In DNA, the CDR3 is TGTGCCAGCAGCTTAGATAGCGGGAGGCAGAACGAGCAGTACTTC. It specifies CASSLDSGRQNEQYF.

The genes are TRBV24-1 and TRBJ1-1; perhaps TRBD1 as D (5 bases). The germline V gene has CDR1 KGHDR and CDR2 SFDVKD. Trimming shortened V by 4 bases and J by 5 bases, and 16 bases separated the two germline ends. The CDR3 consists of 15 residues. The CDR3: CATSDSRGVGTEAFF. As DNA, the CDR3 is TGTGCCACCAGTGACTCTAGGGGCGTAGGGACTGAAGCTTTCTTT.

V gene TRBV5-5 combines with J gene TRBJ2-7; a weak D match, TRBD1 (5 bases). Germline V gene lookup returns CDR1 SGHKS and CDR2 YYEKEE (reference sequence). CDR3 length equals 14 residues. Deletions cut 0 bases from V and 3 bases from J, with 10 bases between. Written as DNA, the CDR3 is TGTGCCAGCAGCTTGGCCGACAGACACTACGAGCAGTACTTC. It specifies CASSLADRHYEQYF.

The CDR3 protein is CASSPRQGSSYNEQFF. The CDR3 DNA reads as TGTGCCAGTAGCCCGAGGCAGGGGAGCTCCTACAATGAGCAGTTCTTC. V and J are TRBV19 and TRBJ2-1; TRBD1 might be the D (6 bases). The germline V gene has CDR1 LNHDA and CDR2 SQIVND (reference sequence). Trimming pared 6 bases from V and 0 bases from J, leaving 15 bases between. This CDR3 has 16 residues.

V and J are TRBV19 and TRBJ2-5; 7 nucleotides line up with TRBD1. Per the germline V gene, CDR1 is LNHDA and CDR2 is SQIVND (reference sequence). The junction had 11 bases not matched to a gene; V was cut back by 3 bases and J by 4 bases. The CDR3 has 16 amino acids. The CDR3 sequence: CASSIGTAPSGETQYF. The CDR3 region has the DNA TGTGCCAGTAGTATTGGGACAGCCCCTTCAGGAGAGACCCAGTACTTC.

The chain recombines TRBV3-1 (or the pseudogene TRBV3-2) with TRBJ2-7; TRBD1 matches at 10 bases. The CDR3 sequence is 15 residues long. CDR1 and CDR2 from the germline V gene are LGHDT and YNNKEL (reference sequence). V was clipped by 3 bases and J by 2 bases; unmatched bases: 4. The CDR3 DNA follows: TGTGCCAGCAGCCAGGCCGGGACAGGGGCCTACGAGCAGTACTTC. Amino acids: CASSQAGTGAYEQYF.

V gene TRBV27 combines with J gene TRBJ1-1, with D maybe TRBD1 (5 bases). Trimming pared 2 bases from V and 1 base from J, leaving 8 bases between. This CDR3 has 14 amino acids. Germline lookup yields CDR1 MNHEY and CDR2 SMNVEV (reference sequence). DNA for the CDR3: TGTGCCAGCAGTTTAGGGGACTCGAACACTGAAGCTTTCTTT. Its protein is CASSLGDSNTEAFF.

The chain uses TRBV18 and TRBJ1-1; 7 bases align to TRBD1. Germline V CDR1 and CDR2: KGHSH, LQKENI. With V trimmed by 6 bases and J by 5 bases, 6 bases remained unmatched. This CDR3 is built from 13 residues. The CDR3 nucleotides are TGTGCCAGCTCCCGCCAGGGGGATACTGAAGCTTTCTTT. Translating it yields CASSRQGDTEAFF.

V and J are TRBV5-5 and TRBJ1-4; no clear D gene. V gave up 4 bases and J gave up 8 bases, with 15 bases separating them. The V gene's germline CDR1 is SGHKS and CDR2 YYEKEE (reference sequence). CDR3 size: 14 residues. CDR3 loop: CASSNGLGTEKLFF. The DNA for the CDR3 is TGTGCCAGCAGCAATGGGTTGGGCACGGAAAAACTGTTTTTT.

The chain recombines TRBV3-1 (or the pseudogene TRBV3-2) with TRBJ1-4, with D uncertain. CDR1 and CDR2 from the germline V gene are LGHDT and YNNKEL (reference sequence). V lost 0 bases and J lost 10, with 18 bases in between. CDR3 length equals 16 residues. CDR3 in amino acids: CASSQDLQEASGKLFF. For the CDR3, the DNA is TGTGCCAGCAGCCAAGATTTGCAGGAAGCATCAGGAAAACTGTTTTTT.